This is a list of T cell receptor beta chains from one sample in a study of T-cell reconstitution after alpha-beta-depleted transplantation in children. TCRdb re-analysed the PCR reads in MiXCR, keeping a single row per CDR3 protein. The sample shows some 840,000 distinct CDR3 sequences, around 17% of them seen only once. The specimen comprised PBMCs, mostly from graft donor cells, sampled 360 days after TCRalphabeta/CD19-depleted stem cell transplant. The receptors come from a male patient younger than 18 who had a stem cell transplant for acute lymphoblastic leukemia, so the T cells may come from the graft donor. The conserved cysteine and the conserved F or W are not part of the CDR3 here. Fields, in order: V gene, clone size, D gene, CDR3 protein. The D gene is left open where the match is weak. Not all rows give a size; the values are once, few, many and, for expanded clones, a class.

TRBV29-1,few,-,SVGQAYTDTQY
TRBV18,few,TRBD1,ASSIRTGLKRTEAF
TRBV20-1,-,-,SARPADRTSTYEQY
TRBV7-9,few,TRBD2,ASRAGEIQETQY
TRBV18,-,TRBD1,ASSPTGTGSNQPQH
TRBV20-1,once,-,SVIFRGYT
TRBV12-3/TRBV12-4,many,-,ASSFGYSYEQY
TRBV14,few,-,ASSQVWWWNTEAF
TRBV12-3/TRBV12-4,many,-,ASSLFRTGELF
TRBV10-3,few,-,AIRDVASTDTQY
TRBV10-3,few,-,ASDPGSTTYEQY
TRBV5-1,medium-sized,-,ASSPLGSYEQF
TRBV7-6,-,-,ASSTATNEKLF
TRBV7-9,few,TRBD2,ASSLSLADEQF
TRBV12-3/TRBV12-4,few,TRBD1,ASSLYRAIRQGEGYT
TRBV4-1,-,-,ASSQEIGMTIGGNQPQH
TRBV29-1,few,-,SVGQGRVEQY
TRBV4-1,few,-,ASSQDSRVSGTDTQY
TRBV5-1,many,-,ASSFSAGANVLT
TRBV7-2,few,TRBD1,ASSLVPGQGRTQY
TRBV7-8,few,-,ASSWVERDNEKLF
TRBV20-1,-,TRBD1,SARDRQGMSYSNQPQH
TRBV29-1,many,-,SVVLGIGEQY
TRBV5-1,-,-,ASSHSWDEQY
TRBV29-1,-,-,SAPTWGGGYT
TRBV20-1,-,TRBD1,SATAGGAYNEQF
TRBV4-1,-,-,ASSQPRQGRNEQF
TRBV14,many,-,ASSLGGALYEQY
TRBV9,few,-,ASSVAGGPTFMSTDTQY
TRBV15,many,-,ATSKMVGGETQY
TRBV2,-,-,ASSGWNEQF
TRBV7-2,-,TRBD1,ASSSNRGVDTQY
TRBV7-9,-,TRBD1,ASRLGQENTEAF
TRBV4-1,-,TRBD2,ASSQAYLAGGNTDTQY
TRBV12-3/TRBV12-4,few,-,ASSPVLGGEGYNEQF
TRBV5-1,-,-,ASSLISPRNTGELF
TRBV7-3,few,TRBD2,ASSLTVGTSGRADTQY
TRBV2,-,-,ASSRLEYGEQF
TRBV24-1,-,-,ATSERGESYEQY
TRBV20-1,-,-,SARVGWPNSYEQY
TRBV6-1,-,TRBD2,ASRKGLAGTDTQY
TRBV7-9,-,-,ASSLQGGPNYGYT
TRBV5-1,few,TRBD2,ASGYGTRRYEQY
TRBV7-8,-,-,ASSQRTVAGYT
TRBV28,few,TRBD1,ASSPGTGLPGERF
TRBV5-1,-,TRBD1,ASSFGQVPGYT
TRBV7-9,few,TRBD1,ASSRRVTGDDEQF
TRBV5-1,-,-,ASRQEMTDTQY
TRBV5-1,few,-,ASSLEGNIQY
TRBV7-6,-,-,ASSMNRFNEQF
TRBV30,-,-,AWSGAGYEQY
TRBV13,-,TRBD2,ASSPPGGRNEQF
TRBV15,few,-,ATSRVAGWGEAGPTYNEQF
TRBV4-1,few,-,ASSQDATAWYEQY
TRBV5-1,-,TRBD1,ASSAIRQGVYEQY